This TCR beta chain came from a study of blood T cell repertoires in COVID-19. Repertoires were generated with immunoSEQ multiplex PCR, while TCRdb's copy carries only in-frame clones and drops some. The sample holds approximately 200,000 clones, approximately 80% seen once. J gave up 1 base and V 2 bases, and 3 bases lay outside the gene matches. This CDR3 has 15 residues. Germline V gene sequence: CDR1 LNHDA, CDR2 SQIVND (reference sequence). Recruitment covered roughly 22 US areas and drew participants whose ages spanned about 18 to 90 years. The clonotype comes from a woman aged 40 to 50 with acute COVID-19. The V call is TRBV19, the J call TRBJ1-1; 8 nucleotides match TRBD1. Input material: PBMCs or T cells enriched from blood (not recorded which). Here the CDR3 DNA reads TGTGCCAGTAGTATAATAGACAGGGGGAACACTGAAGCTTTCTTT. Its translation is CASSIIDRGNTEAFF. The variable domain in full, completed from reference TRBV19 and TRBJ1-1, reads DGGITQSPKYLFRKEGQNVTLSCEQNLNHDAMYWYRQDPGQGLRLIYYSQIVNDFQKGDIAEGYSVSREKKESFPLTVTSAQKNPTAFYLCASSIIDRGNTEAFFGQGTRLTVV.